This paragraph reports one T cell receptor beta chain. The antigen is unknown. Germline V lookup: CDR1 MNHEY, CDR2 SVGAGI. The CDR3 runs to 16 residues. After removal of 2 bases from V and 7 bases from J, the junction contained 4 bases not matched to a gene. The data stem from a study of shared clonotypes between healthy human individuals. Broader study findings: Approximately 5.4% of naive CD4 clonotypes were common to a handful of donors.

Splitting the CD4+ cells yielded a CD45RA+ naive subset and a CD45RA-negative memory subset. Each cell subset's genomic DNA was divided evenly among several immunoSEQ plates. Measured with immunoSEQ multiplex PCR; TCRdb has only the in-frame clones, and not every one. Among around 2.1 million clones, approximately 94% were seen once, and the ten largest hold 0.1% to 0.15%. The receptor's source is a young man in good health. The rearrangement links TRBV6-5 to TRBJ2-1; 14 nucleotides agree with TRBD2. The sample comprised naive CD4+ T cells sorted from blood. Stated subset: CD45RA+ positively selected. This CDR3 is CASSYATSGGANEQFF. CDR3 nucleotide sequence: TGTGCCAGCAGTTACGCGACTAGCGGGGGGGCAAATGAGCAGTTCTTC.